This T cell receptor (beta chain) appears in the sequencing data of a study of cytomegalovirus exposure and HLA in healthy donors. Notes on the study in general: TRBV6-2, TRBV6-3 and some other V segments were unresolvable in 87-base-pair reads.

The primer mix had 60 Vbeta and 13 Jbeta primers. Sequencing was performed with immunoSEQ multiplex PCR; in TCRdb, only in-frame clones are kept and a portion is missing. This sample's clone table lists 75,000 to 80,000 clones. Germline V lookup: CDR1 LNHNV, CDR2 YYDKDF (reference sequence). V shed 5 bases and J shed 0 bases, with 23 bases lying between them. There are 20 residues in the CDR3. Note on this clone: Its antigen is not identified.

Samples came from healthy bone marrow donors. These donors counted as nominally healthy when sampled, but unrecorded immune exposures were likely. The sequence derives from a young man in good health and CMV-seropositive. V and J are TRBV15 and TRBJ1-6; the D is unclear. The material sequenced was PBMCs. In nucleotides, the CDR3 is TGTGCCACCAGCCTACCTACAGATCCCAATCTATTCTCCTATAATTCACCCCTCCACTTT. Translated: CATSLPTDPNLFSYNSPLHF. The variable domain in full, with the rest retrieved from reference TRBV15 and TRBJ1-6, is DAMVIQNPRYQVTQFGKPVTLSCSQTLNHNVMYWYQQKSSQAPKLLFHYYDKDFNNEADTPDNFQSRRPNTSFCFLDIRSPGLGDTAMYLCATSLPTDPNLFSYNSPLHFGNGTRLTVT.